This T cell receptor beta chain was sequenced for a study of identical twins. This clonotype was seen a handful of times. The antigen remains unidentified. The CDR3 spans 12 residues. Trimming removed 7 bases from V and 8 bases from J, with 15 bases in between. The germline CDR1 and CDR2 sequences are MNHNS and SASEGT. General study points: Twins showed weaker excess sharing in their beta out-of-frame sequences.

From the 5' RACE reads, TCRdb called clonotypes with MiXCR, one entry per CDR3 protein. The top ten hold around 4.5% of the sample, which has 600,000 to 700,000 distinct CDR3 sequences, roughly 20% seen once. These data also featured in a second study, about T cells expressing NK-cell markers.

The genes are TRBV6-1 and TRBJ2-7; D gene unclear. The sequenced material came from PBMCs. This receptor was obtained from a woman younger than 35 in good health. CDR3: CASNTEEGKQYF. The DNA for the CDR3 is TGTGCCAGCAACACCGAGGAAGGGAAGCAGTACTTC.